Following are 25 T cell receptor beta chains from one sample sequenced in a study of blood T cell repertoires in COVID-19. Some clones are missing from TCRdb's copy, which holds only in-frame ones; the method was immunoSEQ multiplex PCR. The repertoire includes just over 95,000 clones, over 70% of them detected once, and about 4% sits in the top ten. Sequencing was performed on peripheral blood. The receptor set was obtained from a man aged 55 to 69 with acute or convalescent COVID-19.

This chain joins TRBV7-8 and TRBJ2-1, with 8 bases matching TRBD1. CDR1 is SGHVS, CDR2 FQNEAQ, per germline. The V segment lost 5 bases and the J segment 7 bases; nucleotides outside the gene matches: 13. The CDR3 is made up of 16 amino acids. CDR3 bases: TGTGCCAGCAGCCTCATGGGGCAGGGGGCAGGAAATGAGCAGTTCTTC. This gives the protein CASSLMGQGAGNEQFF.

CDR3 amino acids: CSARDLAFSPLHF. CDR3 coding DNA: TGCAGCGCAAGGGACTTAGCATTTTCACCCCTCCACTTT. The V and J genes are TRBV29-1 and TRBJ1-6; tentatively, D is TRBD1 (5 bases). This CDR3 comprises 13 residues. Germline values: CDR1 SQVTM, CDR2 ANQGSEA. Trimming shortened V by 7 bases and J by 9 bases, and 16 bases separated the two germline ends.

The chain joins TRBV3-1 (or the pseudogene TRBV3-2) to TRBJ2-5; TRBD2 agrees at 14 bases. Germline V gives CDR1 LGHDT, CDR2 YNNKEL (reference sequence). Unmatched junction bases numbered 12, after V lost 5 bases and J lost 4 bases. The CDR3 sequence is 18 residues long. CDR3 nucleotide sequence: TGTGCCAGCAGCTCCCGACTAGCGGGGGGGAGGATCGCAGAGACCCAGTACTTC. Translated: CASSSRLAGGRIAETQYF.

The chain combines TRBV10-3 with TRBJ2-3, with 9 bases that match TRBD2. The trim removed 8 bases at V and 3 bases at J, leaving 6 bases unmatched. This CDR3 has 14 residues. Germline V gene sequence: CDR1 ENHRY, CDR2 SYGVKD. The CDR3 sequence: CAIRRGGITDTQYF. CDR3 bases: TGTGCCATCCGGCGGGGGGGGATTACAGATACGCAGTATTTT.

CDR3 DNA sequence: TGTGCCACCAGTGAACTAGCGGGAGGGCGAAATGAGCAGTTCTTC. Protein sequence: CATSELAGGRNEQFF. The chain joins TRBV24-1 to TRBJ2-1; 13 bases are a match to TRBD2. CDR3 length: 15 amino acids. J lost 7 bases, V lost 4 bases, and 3 bases had no gene match. Germline V gives CDR1 KGHDR, CDR2 SFDVKD.

The chain uses TRBV7-9 and TRBJ2-5, with 7 bases that match TRBD2. The CDR3 sequence is 14 residues long. V dropped 5 bases and J dropped 5; count of bases not matched to a gene: 8. Germline CDR1 and CDR2: SEHNR and FQNEAQ (reference sequence). In DNA form, the CDR3 reads TGTGCCAGCAGCCGCGGACTAGTTCGGGAGACCCAGTACTTC. Residues: CASSRGLVRETQYF. The full variable domain, rest sourced from reference TRBV7-9 and TRBJ2-5, is DTGVSQNPRHKITKRGQNVTFRCDPISEHNRLYWYRQTLGQGPEFLTYFQNEAQLEKSRLLSDRFSAERPKGSFSTLEIQRTEQGDSAMYLCASSRGLVRETQYFGPGTRLLVL.

This chain links TRBV19 with TRBJ2-1; 8 bases are shared with TRBD2. Trimming cost V 7 bases and J 9 bases; bases outside gene matches: 14. The CDR3 contains 15 residues. Germline V CDR1 and CDR2: LNHDA, SQIVND (reference sequence). CDR3 DNA: TGTGCCAGTAAAATCGCCCGCAGCGGGAGCGGTGAGCAGTTCTTC. Amino acid sequence: CASKIARSGSGEQFF.

J is TRBJ1-3 and V is TRBV3-1 (or the pseudogene TRBV3-2); D might be TRBD1 (6 bases). V shed 1 base and J shed 2 bases, with 9 bases lying between them. This CDR3 is 15 amino acids long. Germline-derived CDR1 and CDR2 are LGHDT and YNNKEL (reference sequence). This CDR3 reads CASSQGTAPGNTIYF. In DNA, the CDR3 is TGTGCCAGCAGCCAAGGGACAGCCCCTGGAAACACCATATATTTT.

The chain couples TRBV29-1 to TRBJ1-2; 9 positions match TRBD1. The V gene end was trimmed by 6 bases and the J gene end by 4 bases; junction bases not matched to a gene: 12. The CDR3 covers 15 residues. CDR1 is SQVTM, CDR2 ANQGSEA, per germline. This CDR3 reads CSVTPSQGAGYGYTF. CDR3 in DNA: TGCAGCGTAACCCCATCACAGGGGGCCGGCTATGGCTACACCTTC.

CDR3 nucleotide sequence: TGTGCCAGCAGCCAAGATAGAGCGATTAGGGGACAGGGGGACGAGCAGTTCTTC. Translating it yields CASSQDRAIRGQGDEQFF. J is TRBJ2-1 and V is TRBV3-1 (or the pseudogene TRBV3-2), with 11 bases matching TRBD1. V was clipped by 0 bases and J by 10 bases; unmatched bases: 14. This CDR3 comprises 18 residues. The germline V gene encodes CDR1 LGHDT and CDR2 YNNKEL (reference sequence).

The chain couples TRBV18 to TRBJ2-7; D remains ambiguous. The germline V gene encodes CDR1 KGHSH and CDR2 LQKENI. V was cut by 8 bases and J by 2 bases, with 10 bases left in between. The CDR3 covers 12 residues. CDR3 coding DNA: TGTGCCAGCGGAAACAGTACCTACGAGCAGTACTTC. As protein: CASGNSTYEQYF.

The rearrangement links TRBV7-2 to TRBJ1-1, with 7 nucleotides matching TRBD1. Germline V lookup: CDR1 SGHTA, CDR2 FQGNSA. CDR3 length equals 14 residues. The V segment lost 1 base and the J segment 5 bases; nucleotides outside the gene matches: 4. The DNA for the CDR3 is TGTGCCAGCAGCTTAGGGACAGGACGAACTGAAGCTTTCTTT. Translated, it gives CASSLGTGRTEAFF.

The V call is TRBV6-6, the J call TRBJ2-7, with 7 bases identical to TRBD1. The CDR3 has 13 residues. Losses at the gene ends were 5 bases for V and 10 bases for J; bases not matched to a gene: 11. Germline V gene lookup returns CDR1 MNHNY and CDR2 SVGAGI (reference sequence). The CDR3 DNA follows: TGTGCCAGCAGTAACCTACAGGGGATTGAACAGTACGTC. Protein sequence: CASSNLQGIEQYV.

This chain connects TRBV5-1 to TRBJ2-5; TRBD1 aligns across 7 bases. There are 13 residues in the CDR3. Unmatched junction bases numbered 1, after V lost 4 bases and J lost 1 base. Germline assignment: CDR1 SGHRS and CDR2 YFSETQ. CDR3 nucleotides: TGCGCCAGCAGCCGGGACAGCCAAGAGACCCAGTACTTC. This codes for CASSRDSQETQYF.

The J gene is TRBJ2-7, the V gene TRBV5-1, with 8 bases lining up with TRBD2. The CDR3 contains 14 residues. Germline V gene data show CDR1 as SGHRS and CDR2 as YFSETQ. V dropped 4 bases and J dropped 3; count of bases not matched to a gene: 6. The CDR3 DNA sequence: TGCGCCAGCAGCATGCTGGGACTAGGCTACGAGCAGTACTTC. Its protein product is CASSMLGLGYEQYF.

The table lists this clone with a few counts. V is TRBV20-1 and J is TRBJ1-1; weak D call: TRBD1 (6 bases). From germline, CDR1 is DFQATT and CDR2 SNEGSKA (reference sequence). The V end lost 8 bases, the J end lost 8 bases, and 15 bases lay between the germline ends. CDR3 length equals 11 residues. CDR3: CSRGHGQEAFF. The DNA for the CDR3 is TGCAGTCGCGGACACGGACAGGAAGCTTTCTTT.

The gene calls are TRBV9 and TRBJ2-5, with 10 positions matching TRBD1. The CDR3 totals 14 residues. Unmatched junction bases numbered 2, after V lost 0 bases and J lost 6 bases. The germline CDR1 and CDR2 sequences are SGDLS and YYNGEE. The CDR3 here is CASSVGGQGKTQYF. CDR3 sequence (DNA): TGTGCCAGCAGCGTAGGGGGACAGGGGAAGACCCAGTACTTC.

The V and J genes are TRBV30 and TRBJ1-2; D is possibly TRBD1 (5 bases). With 3 bases removed from V and 2 bases from J, the gap between germline ends came to 16 bases. Germline V gene lookup returns CDR1 GTSNPN and CDR2 SVGIG (reference sequence). The CDR3 sequence is 15 residues long. The CDR3 region has the DNA TGTGCCTGGAGCTTTGACAGAAATAAGAACTATGGCTACACCTTC. As protein: CAWSFDRNKNYGYTF.

The chain joins TRBV18 to TRBJ2-1, with D perhaps TRBD2 (6 bases). Germline assignment: CDR1 KGHSH and CDR2 LQKENI. Trimming cost V 2 bases and J 7 bases, with 15 bases left between them. The CDR3 loop spans 15 amino acids. CDR3 protein: CASSPRTGVENEQFF. The CDR3 nucleotides read TGTGCCAGCTCACCAAGGACGGGAGTGGAAAATGAGCAGTTCTTC.

The chain links TRBV6-5 to TRBJ2-1, with 8 positions matching TRBD2. Germline values: CDR1 MNHEY, CDR2 SVGAGI. This CDR3 has 15 amino acids. The V and J ends lost 2 bases and 2 bases, in that order; junction bases with no gene match: 2. Written as DNA, the CDR3 is TGTGCCAGCAGTTACCGGACTAGCCCCTACAATGAGCAGTTCTTC. This translates into CASSYRTSPYNEQFF.

This chain connects TRBV6-2 or TRBV6-3 to TRBJ1-2; no clear D gene. Trimming took 5 bases from V and 4 from J, leaving 5 bases between them. In germline, CDR1 is MNHEY, CDR2 SVGEGT. The CDR3 spans 11 residues. CDR3: CASSPLYGYTF. CDR3 in DNA: TGTGCCAGCAGTCCACTCTATGGCTACACCTTC.

The chain combines TRBV30 with TRBJ1-5; D is uncertain. The CDR3 runs to 13 residues. CDR1 and CDR2 from the germline V gene are GTSNPN and SVGIG (reference sequence). V was trimmed by 6 bases and J by 4 bases, leaving 13 bases between them. The CDR3 protein is CACTRTTNQPQHF. CDR3 nucleotides: TGTGCCTGCACAAGGACTACAAATCAGCCCCAGCATTTT.

The rearrangement joins TRBV2 to TRBJ2-7; D may be TRBD1 (5 bases). Germline loops: CDR1 SNHLY, CDR2 FYNNEI. Trimming removed 2 bases from V and 3 bases from J, with 14 bases in between. This CDR3 contains 15 residues. The CDR3 loop reads CASSEWAGWNYEQYF. In nucleotides, the CDR3 is TGTGCCAGCAGTGAATGGGCAGGGTGGAACTACGAGCAGTACTTC.

This sequence joins TRBV5-8 and TRBJ1-1; D is undetermined. The CDR3 contains 16 residues. CDR1 and CDR2 (germline): SGHTS, YDEGEE. Trimming pared 0 bases from V and 4 bases from J, leaving 16 bases between. DNA of the CDR3: TGTGCCAGCAGCTTGGCCTTCCGAACTTCGTTCACTGAAGCTTTCTTT. Its translation: CASSLAFRTSFTEAFF. The full variable domain, completed using reference TRBV5-8 and TRBJ1-1, is EAGVTQSPTHLIKTRGQQATLRCSPISGHTSVYWYQQALGLGLQFLLWYDEGEERNRGNFPPRFSGRQFPNYSSELNVNALELEDSALYLCASSLAFRTSFTEAFFGQGTRLTVV.

This clone occurred a few times. This chain uses TRBV18 with TRBJ2-3, with 8 bases fitting TRBD1. V gave up 6 bases and J gave up 4 bases; unmatched junction bases: 9. The CDR3 totals 15 residues. The V gene's germline CDR1 is KGHSH and CDR2 LQKENI. The CDR3 here is CASSERTGWSDTQYF. As DNA, the CDR3 is TGTGCCAGCTCCGAAAGGACAGGGTGGTCAGATACGCAGTATTTT.